The clone carrying this T cell receptor beta chain was observed a handful of times. This specimen comes from a study of response to subunit inactivated influenza vaccine. A single record per CDR3 protein comes from TCRdb applying MiXCR to the RT-PCR reads. The table has under 200,000 distinct CDR3 sequences, around 12% seen once. The CDR3 contains 14 residues. With V trimmed by 1 base and J by 9 bases, 5 bases remained unmatched. Per the germline V gene, CDR1 is SGHVS and CDR2 is FQNEAQ. The same sample was also studied in work on T cells expressing NK-cell markers. This second study notes: Generation of TCR beta cDNA was performed by 5'RACE template switching incorporating UMIs.

The starting material was CD8+ T cells sorted from PBMCs, obtained 11 to 12 days after vaccination. The chain is built from TRBV7-8 and TRBJ2-1, with 8 bases aligning to TRBD1. This receptor was taken from a man in his fifties who received an inactivated influenza vaccine. CDR3 in amino acids: CASSLGTGKTEQFF. The CDR3, as DNA: TGTGCCAGCAGCTTAGGGACAGGGAAGACTGAGCAGTTCTTC.